The 11 T cell receptor beta chains below all came from one sample that was sequenced in a study of blood T cell repertoires in COVID-19. Sequencing was performed with immunoSEQ multiplex PCR; in TCRdb, only in-frame clones are kept and a portion is missing. The sample comprises some 200,000 clones, approximately 89% of which are singletons, and approximately 8.9% rests with the top ten. The sequenced sample was peripheral blood. These receptors all come from a woman aged 55-69 years with acute or convalescent COVID-19.

In this sample, this clone turned up a few times. V is TRBV5-1 and J is TRBJ2-1; 8 positions agree with TRBD2. The CDR3 has 14 amino acids. Germline CDR1 and CDR2: SGHRS and YFSETQ. Trimming at V came to 0 bases and at J to 9 bases, leaving 5 bases not matched to a gene. Written as DNA, the CDR3 is TGCGCCAGCAGCTTGGCCGACGGGAGGGGTGAGCAGTTCTTC. It codes for CASSLADGRGEQFF.

The gene calls are TRBV7-2 and TRBJ1-2, with a possible D match to TRBD1 (6 bases). V was cut by 4 bases and J by 4 bases, with 13 bases left in between. The length of the CDR3 is 14 residues. The germline gives CDR1 SGHTA, CDR2 FQGNSA. CDR3 sequence reads: CASSSSGQRYGYTF. CDR3 bases: TGTGCCAGCAGCTCCTCAGGACAGCGCTATGGCTACACCTTC.

About this clone: This same CDR3 is encoded by further DNA sequences in the sample. The V and J genes are TRBV6-6 and TRBJ2-1, with D tentatively TRBD1 (5 bases). Per germline, CDR1 MNHNY and CDR2 SVGAGI (reference sequence). The CDR3 sequence is 13 residues long. V lost 5 bases to trimming and J lost 3 bases, with 8 bases between them. CDR3 sequence reads: CASSRDSYNEQFF. The CDR3 DNA reads as TGTGCCAGCAGTCGCGACAGCTACAATGAGCAGTTCTTC.

The chain uses TRBV3-1 (or the pseudogene TRBV3-2) and TRBJ2-4; D remains ambiguous. V was cut by 4 bases and J by 8 bases, with 15 bases left in between. This CDR3 comprises 14 residues. CDR1 and CDR2 (germline): LGHDT, YNNKEL (reference sequence). The CDR3 DNA is TGTGCCAGCAGCCCCCGGGTAAAGGAATACATTCAGTACTTC. Translation gives CASSPRVKEYIQYF.

The chain combines TRBV6-4 with TRBJ2-1; 7 positions match TRBD2. Germline V gene lookup returns CDR1 MRHNA and CDR2 SNTAGT. The V gene end was trimmed by 4 bases and the J gene end by 0 bases; junction bases not matched to a gene: 12. This CDR3 region has 18 residues. CDR3 sequence: CASSVERGLGSSYNEQFF. In DNA, the CDR3 is TGTGCCAGCAGTGTCGAGAGAGGACTAGGTAGCTCCTACAATGAGCAGTTCTTC.

The CDR3 loop reads CASGRDSYTGELFF. The CDR3 DNA reads TGCGCCAGCGGCCGGGACAGTTACACCGGGGAGCTGTTTTTT. V gene TRBV10-1 combines with J gene TRBJ2-2, with TRBD1 matching over 7 bases. From germline, CDR1 is WNHNN and CDR2 SYGVQD (reference sequence). V dropped 8 bases and J dropped 3; count of bases not matched to a gene: 6. The CDR3 runs to 14 residues.

The rearrangement uses TRBV15 and TRBJ2-2; perhaps TRBD2 as D (5 bases). Trimming stripped 0 bases from V and 7 bases from J, with 9 bases between. Germline V gene data show CDR1 as LNHNV and CDR2 as YYDKDF (reference sequence). This CDR3 is built from 14 residues. The CDR3 region has the DNA TGTGCCACCAGCAGAGATCGGGGAAACGGGGAGCTGTTTTTT. Amino acid sequence: CATSRDRGNGELFF.

V is TRBV3-1 (or the pseudogene TRBV3-2) and J is TRBJ2-7; 10 bases line up with TRBD2. V lost 4 bases and J lost 6; bases outside the gene matches: 12. The germline V gene encodes CDR1 LGHDT and CDR2 YNNKEL (reference sequence). CDR3 length: 16 residues. The CDR3 DNA sequence: TGTGCCAGCAGCCCGAGCATGGCTAGCGGGAGATCCGAGCAGTACTTC. It is translated as CASSPSMASGRSEQYF.

As DNA, the CDR3 is TGTGCCAGCTCACCGGGCGGACTGCCGGACGGCTACACCTTC. This codes for CASSPGGLPDGYTF. V and J are TRBV18 and TRBJ1-2; no reliable D call. The germline gives CDR1 KGHSH, CDR2 LQKENI. V dropped 3 bases and J dropped 8 bases, with 16 bases sitting between them. The CDR3 length is 14 residues.

This chain uses TRBV5-1 with TRBJ1-3; 8 nucleotides align to TRBD1. Germline-derived CDR1 and CDR2 are SGHRS and YFSETQ. CDR3 length: 14 residues. V was pared by 4 bases and J by 2 bases, with 2 bases of the junction left unmatched. The CDR3 nucleotides read TGCGCCAGCAGCCTACAGGGGGCTGGAAACACCATATATTTT. Its protein product is CASSLQGAGNTIYF.

This chain's CDR3 is CASSSLGLPYEQYV. The CDR3 bases are TGTGCCAGCAGTTCACTTGGACTCCCCTACGAGCAGTACGTC. The J gene is TRBJ2-7, the V gene TRBV27, with D tentatively TRBD2 (5 bases). The CDR3 runs to 14 residues. With 4 bases removed from V and 2 bases from J, the gap between germline ends came to 12 bases. Germline V gene lookup returns CDR1 MNHEY and CDR2 SMNVEV (reference sequence).